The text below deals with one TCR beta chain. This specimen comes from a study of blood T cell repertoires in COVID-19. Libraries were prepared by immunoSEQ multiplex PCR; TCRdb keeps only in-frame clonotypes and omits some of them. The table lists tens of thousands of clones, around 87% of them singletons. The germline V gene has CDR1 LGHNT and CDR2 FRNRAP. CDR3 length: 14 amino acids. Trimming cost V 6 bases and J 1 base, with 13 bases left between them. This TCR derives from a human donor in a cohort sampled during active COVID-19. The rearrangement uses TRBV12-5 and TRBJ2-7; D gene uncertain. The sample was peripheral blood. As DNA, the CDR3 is TGTGCTAGTGGGGAATGGAGTTGGTCCTACGAGCAGTACTTC. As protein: CASGEWSWSYEQYF.